The TCR beta chain described here comes from a study of T cell repertoires in cytomegalovirus infection. Study details: Matching HLA type, along with CMV infection, was indicated by public TCR beta signatures.

Remarks on this clonotype: Its antigen is unidentified.

TCRdb reprocessed the reads via MiXCR and lists one record per CDR3 protein. The sample has roughly 500,000 distinct CDR3 sequences; 30% to 40% are singletons. Trimming took off 4 bases at V and 3 bases at J, with 6 bases between the two ends. The CDR3 has 13 residues. The germline V gene encodes CDR1 LNHDA and CDR2 SQIVND (reference sequence). This chain links TRBV19 with TRBJ2-2; D not resolved. Sample: cultured PBMCs, taken from culture after CMV antigen stimulation. The receptor comes from a human donor in good health (CMV status not recorded). Some clones in this sample may be carry-over from other donors' samples. The CDR3, as DNA: TGTGCCAGTAGTACGCAATACACCGGGGAGCTGTTTTTT. As protein: CASSTQYTGELFF.